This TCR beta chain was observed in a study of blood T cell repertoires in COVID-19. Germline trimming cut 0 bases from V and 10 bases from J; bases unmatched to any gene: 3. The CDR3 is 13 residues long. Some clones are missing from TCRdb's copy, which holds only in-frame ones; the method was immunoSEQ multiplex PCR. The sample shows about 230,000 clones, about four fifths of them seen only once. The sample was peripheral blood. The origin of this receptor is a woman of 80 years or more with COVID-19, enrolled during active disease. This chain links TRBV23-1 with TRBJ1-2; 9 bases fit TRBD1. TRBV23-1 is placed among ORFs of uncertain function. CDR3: CASSQSRTGVYTF. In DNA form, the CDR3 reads TGCGCCAGCAGTCAATCAAGGACAGGGGTCTACACCTTC.